One TCR beta chain is described in this entry. Its antigen is not yet known. It has no much larger one-base neighbor in the sample; base qualities were not kept. The cohort comprised 550 to 700 healthy bone marrow donors. At the time of sampling, all cohort members were nominally healthy, though unrecorded immune exposures were likely present. The donor was CMV seropositive and was included in the group of 250 to 350 seropositive cohort members. Each donor provided a peripheral blood sample, and peripheral blood mononuclear cells were used for TCR beta sequencing. Genomic DNA extraction from the blood cell samples was performed with the Qiagen DNeasy Blood Extraction Kit. These data belong to a study of cytomegalovirus exposure and HLA in healthy donors (dated by TCRdb to 2015 to 2018). Looking at the study overall: An earlier analysis of several hundred of the donors reported approximately 300 Gb of sequence data and 117 million unique TCR beta sequences from 150 million to 200 million T cells. An early release covering roughly 640 HLA-typed donors comprised about 320 gigabases of sequencing data and around 86 million unique TCR sequences. Of the roughly 400 genotyped donors, 81% were placed in the genetic ancestry cluster associated with self-reported Caucasian donors. The study was designed to test whether signatures of past pathogen exposure could be identified by cataloging public T cell receptors. The study profiled the T cell repertoires of approximately 700 subjects by immunosequencing and related them to cytomegalovirus serostatus. Along with the approximately 650-subject first cohort, a separate validation cohort of around 110 different subjects was used. To predict cytomegalovirus infection status, the study brought together high-throughput TCR immunosequencing, statistical association of individual TCRs with disease status, and machine learning. In a later analysis, previously published TCR beta repertoires from several hundred donors were re-analyzed and high-resolution HLA genotyping was added so that TCR occurrence patterns could be studied. In the later analysis, no new phenotypic data were used to find candidate immune exposures; instead, reliance was placed on TCR beta sequences and their occurrence across donors. An earlier analysis of around 580 of the donors used high-throughput TCR beta sequencing to judge whether each TCR beta V gene segment behaved as functional or pseudogenic. Donor age, sex, ethnicity and CMV serostatus were compiled together with the repertoire data. A later genetic analysis used genome-wide SNP genotypes for about 60% of the roughly 700 donors, treating that subset as a discovery cohort. All discovery cohort repertoires had been generated on a single sequencing platform. HLA typing included class I and class II loci at four-digit resolution. The number of donors typed differed by locus, with about 629-630 for A, B, C, DRB1 and DQB1, roughly 520 for DQA1, 606 for DPA1, and around 450 for DPB1. Roughly five DR-DQ haplotypes were treated as single units for association and clustering because of strong linkage in the cohort. Among 398 genotyped donors of the cohort, an average of about 240,000 unique TCR beta nucleotide sequences were sequenced per donor, roughly 18% of them non-productive. Broader findings and caveats from the paper: A later genetic analysis associated a missense DCLRE1C variant with V-gene and J-gene trimming of TCR beta chains, and an independent cohort replicated the association. Specific HLA alleles were associated with more than 15,000 TCR beta sequences at a false discovery rate of 0.05 in a later analysis. Linkage disequilibrium might explain the correlated functional status among segregating V segments, but an unknown experimental factor could not be ruled out. The 87-base-pair reads could not distinguish some IMGT-functional V segments, including TRBV6-2 and TRBV6-3, so those segments were excluded. According to the authors, the approach could potentially be generalized to other disease states and immunological phenotypes. Assigning TCR associations to individual alleles was difficult when HLA alleles, especially DR and DQ, strongly co-occurred. Broadly in line with IMGT annotations, most TCR beta V segments showed up in productive rearrangements about 87% or about 30% of the time in an earlier analysis of around 600 of the donors. In a later analysis, HLA-associated TCR beta chains showed more clonal expansion and lower generation probabilities than non-associated chains that were equally common. Because HLA typing was unavailable for some donors at each locus, only the typed subset was used in association tests. Three of the identified cytomegalovirus-associated TCR beta chains were confirmed in vitro to be specific for cytomegalovirus antigens. A group of highly shared sequence variants was considered likely to be a technical artifact of the sequencing pipeline. The presence/absence analyses assumed that sequencing depth was roughly uniform across donors, and that assumption may not be true. The study listed 150 to 200 TCR beta chains as associated with cytomegalovirus. A further reported finding was that TCR beta sequences accurately predicted the HLA-A and HLA-B alleles for most subjects in the first cohort. The only immune exposure information available for the cohort was CMV serostatus. In a later analysis, most CMV-associated TCR beta chains were found to appear HLA-restricted, with HLA associations seemingly driven largely by CMV exposure. Across donors, most TCR sequences were observed very rarely, whereas some public TCRs were present in many individuals. In a later analysis, several top co-occurrence clusters were reported to appear linked to parvovirus B19, influenza, CMV and Epstein-Barr virus. Cytomegalovirus status was reported to be diagnosed by the classifier with high specificity and sensitivity in both the original and validation cohorts. Only TCR beta chains were sequenced in this cohort, and the absence of alpha or paired-chain data limited detectable features. Because counts were too low, seventeen rarely observed V segments, including chromosome 9 orphons, were excluded from the earlier analysis of around 590 of the donors. A later genetic analysis reported fewer N-insertions in productive TCRs among donors in an Asian-associated ancestry cluster than the roughly 690-donor mean. In a later analysis, TCR association rates were found to vary across HLA loci, with the most associated TCRs seen for DRB1 alleles and the fewest for HLA-C alleles.

The library was made by the immunoSEQ multiplex PCR assay. For the multiplex PCR, a mixture combining 60 forward primers for TCR Vbeta segments and 13 reverse primers for TCR Jbeta segments was used. Amplification of the CDR3 region of rearranged TCR beta genes was performed with a multiplex PCR assay on genomic DNA. The amplified TCR beta libraries were sequenced on the Illumina HiSeq System as 87-base-pair reads. Per the original workflow: A later analysis tallied 70 million to 100 million unique TCR beta chains across the approximately 670 repertoires, and approximately 11 million of those chains were shared by two or more donors. A nearest-neighbor algorithm error-corrected the raw reads and collapsed the reads into unique sequences, merging closely related sequences to remove PCR and sequencing errors. Alignment of CDR3 sequences to IMGT reference sequences was used to assign V, D and J gene segments. For a sequence to be retained, a match of at least six nucleotides to both a V gene segment and a J gene segment was required. A rearrangement counted as productive if the CDR3 had no stop codons and remained in frame with V and J, and every other rearrangement counted as non-productive. Following IMGT convention, CDR3 was defined as the stretch from the second conserved V-encoded cysteine up to the conserved J-encoded phenylalanine. In an earlier analysis of roughly 610 of the donors, sequences lacking an unambiguous match to a single V gene segment were excluded. In an earlier analysis of some 590 of the donors, V segments were called functional above 56.7% productive rearrangements and were called segregating when the between-donor standard deviation exceeded 5%. To diagnose cytomegalovirus status from the catalog of TCR beta chain sequences, a statistical classification framework was built. V and J gene assignment, in a later analysis, came from comparing TCR nucleotide sequences with IMGT/GENE-DB human TR gene sequences. A later analysis assigned CDR3 sequences and most-parsimonious VDJ recombination scenarios with the TCRdist pipeline. In a later analysis, each TCR beta chain was defined by its CDR3 amino acid sequence together with its V-gene family, and reads without a unique V-gene family were excluded. As a way to deal with suspected cross-contamination and a sequencing artifact, a later analysis dropped approximately 590 nucleotide sequences that were highly shared and had low generation probability. In a later analysis, a clonal expansion index for each public chain was calculated from normalized within-repertoire ranks of inferred template counts. Generation probabilities in a later analysis came from a VDJ recombination model fitted to out-of-frame rearrangements, and those results were checked against IGoR. In a later analysis, hypergeometric tests were used to score TCR-TCR, TCR-HLA and TCR-CMV co-occurrence, with a repertoire-size bias correction applied to TCR pairs. False discovery rates were estimated in a later analysis by permuting HLA or CMV assignments 20 times. In a later analysis, co-occurring TCRs were grouped using DBSCAN, with TCRdist sequence similarity added in when clustering inside HLA-allele-positive subsets. Repertoires with fewer than 30,000 or more than 120,000 public chains, plus five repertoires with anomalous nucleotide sharing, were excluded from co-occurrence clustering. The source is immuneACCESS, and TCRdb retained only in-frame sequences with V and J called. Part of the clones is not carried over; for the studies checked, unresolved V genes explain less than half of this, and the remainder is unexplained. V and J calls and clone size are those listed in that table; D and trimming were worked out from the DNA. The sample contains about 180,000 clones, 80% of them found a single time. Of the sample, 1.3% to 1.5% falls within the top ten clones.

The germline V gene (reference sequence) provides CDR1 MNHEY and CDR2 SMNVEV. The CDR3 contains 9 residues, cysteine and phenylalanine counted. The retained sequence is limited to the CDR3, 27 bases, with the frame set at the first base. The junction carries 6 bases between V and J, which are trimmed by 11 bases and 5 bases respectively. The chain uses TRBV27 and TRBJ2-5; the D gene cannot be named for sure. Sequencing was carried out using PBMCs. The receptor's source is a girl aged 5-17 years in good health and CMV-seropositive. For the CDR3, the sequence is CAPSETQYF. The DNA is as follows: TGTGCCCCCTCTGAGACCCAGTACTTC.